Presented here are 29 T cell receptor beta chains from one specimen sequenced in a study of blood T cell repertoires in COVID-19. Only in-frame clones appear in the TCRdb table, and some are missing; sequencing was by immunoSEQ multiplex PCR. In the table there are around 150,000 clones, 75% to 90% of which are singletons. Sequenced sample: peripheral blood. The receptors come from a human donor with acute or convalescent COVID-19. The donor label of this sample is uncertain.

This clone showed up just a few times. This chain joins TRBV14 and TRBJ1-2; no firm D call. V was trimmed by 1 base and J by 3 bases, leaving 9 bases between them. The CDR3 is 14 residues long. CDR1 SGHDN and CDR2 FVKESK come from the germline V gene. CDR3 region: CASSQGSGYYGYTF. The CDR3 nucleotides read TGTGCCAGCAGCCAAGGAAGCGGGTACTATGGCTACACCTTC.

The V call is TRBV4-2, the J call TRBJ1-4; D might be TRBD1 (6 bases). Germline lookup yields CDR1 LGHNA and CDR2 YNFKEQ. This CDR3 region has 15 residues. Trimming cost V 1 base and J 6 bases, with 12 bases left between them. CDR3 sequence reads: CASSQVQGPYEKLFF. The CDR3 DNA reads as TGTGCCAGCAGCCAAGTACAGGGTCCTTATGAAAAACTGTTTTTT.

This rearrangement joins TRBV9 to TRBJ1-5; tentative D call: TRBD1 (5 bases). Germline CDR1 reads SGDLS; CDR2 reads YYNGEE. This CDR3 has 15 amino acids. V was trimmed by 1 base and J by 7 bases, leaving 15 bases between them. Here the CDR3 reads CASSVSGVRIQPQHF. The CDR3, as DNA: TGTGCCAGCAGCGTATCGGGGGTGAGGATCCAGCCCCAGCATTTT.

The chain couples TRBV24-1 to TRBJ2-7; TRBD1 aligns across 10 bases. CDR3 length equals 15 residues. Germline trimming cut 3 bases from V and 4 bases from J; bases unmatched to any gene: 5. The germline V gene encodes CDR1 KGHDR and CDR2 SFDVKD. This CDR3 reads CATSDRDRGAYEQYF. CDR3 bases: TGTGCCACCAGTGATCGGGACAGGGGAGCGTACGAGCAGTACTTC.

The CDR3 DNA reads as TGTGCCAGCAGCTCACGGGCCCTCCGGGGGGTTAACTATGGCTACACCTTC. Residues: CASSSRALRGVNYGYTF. The chain is built from TRBV3-1 (or the pseudogene TRBV3-2) and TRBJ1-2, with D possibly being TRBD1 (5 bases). Trimming removed 5 bases at V and 1 base at J, with 20 bases between. The CDR3 runs to 17 residues. Germline lookup yields CDR1 LGHDT and CDR2 YNNKEL (reference sequence).

The CDR3 loop is CASSINAGRRDTEAFF. In DNA form, the CDR3 reads TGTGCCAGTAGTATTAACGCCGGGAGGAGGGACACTGAAGCTTTCTTT. V usage is TRBV19 and J usage is TRBJ1-1; D is uncertain. Germline assignment: CDR1 LNHDA and CDR2 SQIVND (reference sequence). The V end lost 3 bases, the J end lost 3 bases, and 17 bases lay between the germline ends. The CDR3 consists of 16 residues. The variable domain in full, completed from reference TRBV19 and TRBJ1-1, reads DGGITQSPKYLFRKEGQNVTLSCEQNLNHDAMYWYRQDPGQGLRLIYYSQIVNDFQKGDIAEGYSVSREKKESFPLTVTSAQKNPTAFYLCASSINAGRRDTEAFFGQGTRLTVV.

V gene TRBV19 combines with J gene TRBJ2-5; 8 nucleotides align to TRBD2. After removal of 6 bases from V and 5 bases from J, the junction contained 11 bases not matched to a gene. Germline V gene lookup returns CDR1 LNHDA and CDR2 SQIVND (reference sequence). The CDR3 extends over 15 amino acids. The CDR3 bases are TGTGCCAGTAGGCTGTCCCGGGGGGGCTTCGAGACCCAGTACTTC. This codes for CASRLSRGGFETQYF.

This chain uses TRBV11-1 with TRBJ2-2, with 8 bases aligning to TRBD1. Germline CDR1 reads SGHAT; CDR2 reads FQDESV (reference sequence). The V and J ends lost 5 bases and 4 bases, in that order; junction bases with no gene match: 6. The CDR3 sequence is 15 residues long. The CDR3 loop reads CASSLGQVGTGELFF. The CDR3 DNA reads as TGTGCCAGCAGCCTGGGACAGGTCGGCACCGGGGAGCTGTTTTTT.

This clone was detected many times. The J gene is TRBJ1-5, the V gene TRBV19, with TRBD1 matching 9 bases. J gave up 5 bases and V 7 bases, and 9 bases lay outside the gene matches. Germline lookup yields CDR1 LNHDA and CDR2 SQIVND (reference sequence). This CDR3 has 15 amino acids. As DNA, the CDR3 is TGTGCCAGTACCAGCGGCACAGGGGGCCATCAGCCCCAGCATTTT. Translated: CASTSGTGGHQPQHF. The full variable domain, completed using reference TRBV19 and TRBJ1-5, is DGGITQSPKYLFRKEGQNVTLSCEQNLNHDAMYWYRQDPGQGLRLIYYSQIVNDFQKGDIAEGYSVSREKKESFPLTVTSAQKNPTAFYLCASTSGTGGHQPQHFGDGTRLSIL.

In nucleotides, the CDR3 is TGCGCCAGCAGCTCGCGGGGACTAGCGGGGGTCAATGAGCAGTTCTTC. Amino acid sequence: CASSSRGLAGVNEQFF. This chain links TRBV5-1 with TRBJ2-1; 14 bases match TRBD2. The germline gives CDR1 SGHRS, CDR2 YFSETQ. The CDR3 runs to 16 residues. V shed 3 bases, J shed 6 bases, and the junction held 5 bases outside the gene matches.

The J gene is TRBJ1-1, the V gene TRBV12-5; 7 positions agree with TRBD1. The junction had 2 bases not matched to a gene; V was cut back by 9 bases and J by 1 base. The CDR3 is 12 amino acids. The germline gives CDR1 LGHNT, CDR2 FRNRAP. This CDR3 is CASDRENTEAFF. CDR3 coding DNA: TGTGCTAGCGACAGGGAGAACACTGAAGCTTTCTTT.

This sequence joins TRBV7-2 and TRBJ2-1, with 12 bases identical to TRBD2. From germline, CDR1 is SGHTA and CDR2 FQGNSA. This CDR3 contains 19 residues. The trim removed 2 bases at V and 5 bases at J, leaving 13 bases unmatched. This CDR3 reads CASSLSHLRLAGENNEQFF. The CDR3, as DNA: TGTGCCAGCAGCTTAAGCCACTTGAGACTAGCGGGAGAAAACAATGAGCAGTTCTTC.

The genes are TRBV6-5 and TRBJ1-1; a possible D gene is TRBD1 (5 bases). Trimming cost V 6 bases and J 1 base, with 15 bases left between them. Germline V gene data show CDR1 as MNHEY and CDR2 as SVGAGI. CDR3 length equals 15 residues. DNA for the CDR3: TGTGCCAGCAGCGGGGGGGGACCTGGGAACACTGAAGCTTTCTTT. Translated, it gives CASSGGGPGNTEAFF.

This chain connects TRBV9 to TRBJ2-2; TRBD1 might be the D (5 bases). Germline-derived CDR1 and CDR2 are SGDLS and YYNGEE. The CDR3 length is 15 residues. V gave up 0 bases and J gave up 2 bases, with 8 bases separating them. CDR3 nucleotide sequence: TGTGCCAGCAGCGTAGTCAGGGATAACACCGGGGAGCTGTTTTTT. Encoded protein: CASSVVRDNTGELFF.

The rearrangement joins TRBV21-1 to TRBJ1-1; TRBD1 is the table's D call, not checked against the DNA. TRBV21-1 is classified as a pseudogene. This CDR3 spans 13 amino acids. Here the CDR3 DNA reads TGTGCCAGCAGCATGGCAGTGAACACTGAAGCTTTCTTT. This translates into CASSMAVNTEAFF.

This sequence joins TRBV18 and TRBJ2-3; 10 positions match TRBD2. CDR1 is KGHSH and CDR2 is LQKENI in the germline V gene. Trimming took 6 bases from V and 1 from J; bases not matched to a gene: 4. There are 15 residues in the CDR3. CDR3 in amino acids: CASSPTSGGTDTQYF. In DNA, the CDR3 is TGTGCCAGCTCCCCTACTAGCGGGGGCACAGATACGCAGTATTTT.

This clone was found once. This rearrangement joins TRBV29-1 to TRBJ1-1; 12 nucleotides align to TRBD1. Germline CDR1 SQVTM, CDR2 ANQGSEA. J lost 5 bases, V lost 6 bases, and 4 bases had no gene match. The CDR3 consists of 13 residues. CDR3 sequence (DNA): TGCAGCGTGGGACAGGGGGCGGGTACTGAAGCTTTCTTT. Protein: CSVGQGAGTEAFF.

The V and J genes are TRBV18 and TRBJ2-5, with 11 positions matching TRBD2. J was trimmed by 0 bases and V by 3 bases; bases with no gene match: 6. CDR1 is KGHSH and CDR2 is LQKENI in the germline V gene. The CDR3 length is 17 residues. CDR3 in DNA: TGTGCCAGCTCACCCGGACTAGCGGGCGAGTACCAAGAGACCCAGTACTTC. It specifies CASSPGLAGEYQETQYF.

The chain is built from TRBV27 and TRBJ1-6; TRBD1 is a possible D gene (5 bases). From germline, CDR1 is MNHEY and CDR2 SMNVEV (reference sequence). The CDR3 runs to 16 residues. V lost 5 bases and J 3 bases, leaving 14 bases between the germline ends. The CDR3 DNA sequence: TGTGCCAGCAGTCCCTCCTGGACAAACTATAATTCACCCCTCCACTTT. It encodes CASSPSWTNYNSPLHF.

V is TRBV5-1 and J is TRBJ2-3, with 7 bases that match TRBD2. Germline-derived CDR1 and CDR2 are SGHRS and YFSETQ. The V gene end was trimmed by 0 bases and the J gene end by 0 bases; junction bases not matched to a gene: 4. The CDR3 spans 16 residues. In nucleotides, the CDR3 is TGCGCCAGCAGCTTGGTTAGCGGGTCTAGCACAGATACGCAGTATTTT. Translating it yields CASSLVSGSSTDTQYF. Variable domain in full (rest from reference TRBV5-1 and TRBJ2-3): KAGVTQTPRYLIKTRGQQVTLSCSPISGHRSVSWYQQTPGQGLQFLFEYFSETQRNKGNFPGRFSGRQFSNSRSEMNVSTLELGDSALYLCASSLVSGSSTDTQYFGPGTRLTVL.

The V call is TRBV10-3, the J call TRBJ1-5; weak D call: TRBD1 (5 bases). Germline V CDR1 and CDR2: ENHRY, SYGVKD. The length of the CDR3 is 14 residues. Trimming removed 5 bases at V and 4 bases at J, with 12 bases between. CDR3 nucleotides: TGTGCCATCAGTAAACAGGACGGGAATCAGCCCCAGCATTTT. It encodes CAISKQDGNQPQHF.

This chain joins TRBV29-1 and TRBJ1-2, with 12 bases lining up with TRBD1. V gave up 7 bases and J gave up 3 bases; unmatched junction bases: 9. The germline V gene encodes CDR1 SQVTM and CDR2 ANQGSEA. This CDR3 is 15 amino acids long. The DNA for the CDR3 is TGCAGCGCCTCCGGGACAGGGGGCTTTGACTATGGCTACACCTTC. This codes for CSASGTGGFDYGYTF.

V and J are TRBV19 and TRBJ2-3, with D tentatively TRBD1 (6 bases). The CDR3 covers 15 residues. The V gene's germline CDR1 is LNHDA and CDR2 SQIVND (reference sequence). V was shortened by 10 bases and J by 0 bases, with 17 bases between the two germline ends. CDR3 loop: CATQRGSSSTDTQYF. The CDR3 bases are TGTGCCACTCAAAGGGGGTCGTCTAGCACAGATACGCAGTATTTT.

J is TRBJ2-7 and V is TRBV5-6, with TRBD2 matching 13 bases. This CDR3 has 17 residues. Trimming removed 3 bases from V and 1 base from J; junction bases left unmatched: 7. CDR1 SGHDT and CDR2 YYEEEE come from the germline V gene. CDR3 coding DNA: TGTGCCAGCAGCTGGGGACTAGCGGGGATGGTTTCCTACGAGCAGTACTTC. Its protein product is CASSWGLAGMVSYEQYF.

This rearrangement joins TRBV5-1 to TRBJ1-1, with D possibly TRBD1 on 6 matching bases. Deletions cut 0 bases from V and 4 bases from J, with 13 bases between. This CDR3 comprises 15 residues. The germline V gene encodes CDR1 SGHRS and CDR2 YFSETQ. The CDR3 region is CASSLVAGDVTEAFF. CDR3 DNA sequence: TGCGCCAGCAGCTTGGTCGCAGGGGATGTCACTGAAGCTTTCTTT.

The J gene is TRBJ1-6, the V gene TRBV6-5, with TRBD1 identical over 9 bases. The CDR3 is made up of 14 amino acids. Unmatched junction bases numbered 3, after V lost 4 bases and J lost 8 bases. Germline CDR1 is MNHEY and CDR2 is SVGAGI. This chain's CDR3 is CASSSTGGHSPLHF. CDR3 nucleotides: TGTGCCAGCAGTTCGACAGGGGGGCATTCACCCCTCCACTTT.

The gene calls are TRBV5-5 and TRBJ1-1; maybe TRBD1 (5 bases). This CDR3 has 15 residues. In germline, CDR1 is SGHKS, CDR2 YYEKEE (reference sequence). Trimming removed 1 base from V and 0 bases from J, with 10 bases in between. CDR3 coding DNA: TGTGCCAGCAGCTTGACAGGACAAATGAACACTGAAGCTTTCTTT. It codes for CASSLTGQMNTEAFF.

The V call is TRBV7-3, the J call TRBJ2-1; a weak D match, TRBD1 (8 bases). The V and J ends lost 6 bases and 4 bases respectively, with 13 bases between them. Germline-derived CDR1 and CDR2 are SGHTA and FQGTGA. The CDR3 spans 14 residues. The CDR3 is CASRVQGGYNEQFF. In DNA, the CDR3 is TGTGCCAGCAGAGTACAGGGGGGGTACAATGAGCAGTTCTTC.

The chain employs TRBV19 and TRBJ2-1; possibly TRBD2 for D (5 bases). Trimming removed 4 bases from V and 7 bases from J, with 26 bases in between. The CDR3 sequence is 18 residues long. Germline CDR1 and CDR2: LNHDA and SQIVND (reference sequence). The CDR3, as DNA: TGTGCCAGTAGTACGGCCTCGATGACCCACAAGAGCGGTAATGAGCAGTTCTTC. It translates to CASSTASMTHKSGNEQFF.